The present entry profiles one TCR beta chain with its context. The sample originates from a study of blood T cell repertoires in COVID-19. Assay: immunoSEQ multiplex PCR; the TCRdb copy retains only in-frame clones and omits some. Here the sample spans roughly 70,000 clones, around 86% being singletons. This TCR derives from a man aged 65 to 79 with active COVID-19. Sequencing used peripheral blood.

CDR3 region: CASSLVWGQGNTEAFF. In DNA form, the CDR3 reads TGTGCCAGCAGCTTAGTTTGGGGACAGGGGAACACTGAAGCTTTCTTT. The chain couples TRBV7-2 to TRBJ1-1; 9 nucleotides match TRBD1. This CDR3 spans 16 amino acids. Germline values: CDR1 SGHTA, CDR2 FQGNSA. V lost 1 base and J lost 1; bases outside the gene matches: 4.